The 24 T cell receptor beta chains listed next were all sequenced from one sample in a study of blood T cell repertoires in COVID-19. Generated by immunoSEQ multiplex PCR, the TCRdb table keeps only in-frame clones and is missing some. The sample holds 150,000 to 200,000 clones, 86% seen once. The material sequenced was peripheral blood. The source of these receptors is a woman of 80 years or more in a cohort sampled during active or convalescent COVID-19.

The J gene is TRBJ1-5, the V gene TRBV2; D is unresolved. Germline V gene lookup returns CDR1 SNHLY and CDR2 FYNNEI. V was trimmed by 4 bases and J by 9 bases, leaving 13 bases between them. The CDR3 is made up of 13 amino acids. The CDR3 region is CASSVQNLLPQHF. The CDR3 DNA follows: TGTGCCAGCAGTGTGCAAAACTTGCTGCCCCAGCATTTT.

The V call is TRBV28, the J call TRBJ2-3; a weak D match, TRBD2 (6 bases). Trimming removed 6 bases from V and 0 bases from J, with 13 bases in between. The CDR3 has 15 residues. Germline V gene sequence: CDR1 MDHEN, CDR2 SYDVKM. Here the CDR3 reads CASRRGPLSTDTQYF. As DNA, the CDR3 is TGTGCCAGCAGGCGGGGACCGCTTAGCACAGATACGCAGTATTTT.

The chain has TRBV10-3 and TRBJ1-2; 7 bases are a match to TRBD1. From germline, CDR1 is ENHRY and CDR2 SYGVKD. The CDR3 contains 14 residues. The V gene end was trimmed by 0 bases and the J gene end by 3 bases; junction bases not matched to a gene: 1. The CDR3 here is CAISESGTDYGYTF. For the CDR3, the DNA is TGTGCCATCAGTGAGTCGGGGACAGACTATGGCTACACCTTC.

A single count supports this clone. The rearrangement joins TRBV7-9 to TRBJ1-2; maybe TRBD1 (5 bases). The V end was cut by 1 base, the J end by 5 bases, with 17 bases between. The CDR3 totals 16 residues. Germline CDR1 SEHNR, CDR2 FQNEAQ (reference sequence). The CDR3 DNA follows: TGTGCCAGCAGCTTAGGGCAGGGTCCCGTAAAATATGGCTACACCTTC. Its protein product is CASSLGQGPVKYGYTF.

This clone was counted a few times. This chain uses TRBV28 with TRBJ1-6, with 7 bases aligning to TRBD1. Germline CDR1 MDHEN, CDR2 SYDVKM. J lost 3 bases, V lost 5 bases, and 13 bases had no gene match. The CDR3 runs to 18 residues. The CDR3 sequence is CASSTPVPGQLYNSPLHF. The CDR3 DNA sequence: TGTGCCAGCAGTACACCGGTACCGGGACAGCTCTATAATTCACCCCTCCACTTT.

The chain couples TRBV19 to TRBJ1-1; D unresolved. Germline CDR1 and CDR2: LNHDA and SQIVND (reference sequence). The CDR3 covers 14 residues. Trimming removed 7 bases from V and 2 bases from J, with 14 bases in between. DNA of the CDR3: TGTGCCAGTACCTCTCGCGGGTTCAACACTGAAGCTTTCTTT. The encoded protein is CASTSRGFNTEAFF.

This chain joins TRBV11-2 and TRBJ2-6, with 13 positions matching TRBD2. The trim removed 9 bases at V and 1 base at J, leaving 3 bases unmatched. CDR3 length: 16 residues. CDR1 and CDR2 (germline): SGHAT, FQNNGV. CDR3 loop: CASRLAGGSGANVLTF. In nucleotides, the CDR3 is TGTGCCAGTCGACTAGCGGGAGGTTCTGGGGCCAACGTCCTGACTTTC.

The chain recombines TRBV11-3 with TRBJ1-3; D is perhaps TRBD1 (5 bases). There are 16 residues in the CDR3. Germline-derived CDR1 and CDR2 are SGHNT and YENEEA. Trimming stripped 0 bases from V and 0 bases from J, with 9 bases between. The CDR3 loop reads CASSLEQGASGNTIYF. CDR3 DNA sequence: TGTGCCAGCAGCTTAGAGCAAGGGGCCTCTGGAAACACCATATATTTT.

A single count supports this clone. The chain combines TRBV19 with TRBJ1-5; the D gene is possibly TRBD1 (5 bases). The CDR3 is 16 residues long. The germline CDR1 and CDR2 sequences are LNHDA and SQIVND (reference sequence). V was cut by 3 bases and J by 4 bases, with 16 bases left in between. The CDR3 DNA reads TGTGCCAGTAGTATGGGGGGTAGATGGTTAAATCAGCCCCAGCATTTT. Protein product: CASSMGGRWLNQPQHF.

The V call is TRBV4-1, the J call TRBJ1-2; no clear D. Looked up from germline, CDR1 is MGHRA and CDR2 is YSYEKL. With 0 bases removed from V and 8 bases from J, the gap between germline ends came to 13 bases. This CDR3 is 14 amino acids long. The CDR3 DNA sequence: TGCGCCAGCAGCCAAGACGGACTAGGATACGGCTACACCTTC. Protein product: CASSQDGLGYGYTF.

The genes are TRBV9 and TRBJ2-3; D is undetermined. The CDR3 runs to 14 residues. V lost 0 bases and J lost 4, with 9 bases in between. Germline CDR1 SGDLS, CDR2 YYNGEE. CDR3 in DNA: TGTGCCAGCAGCGTAGCTACGGTGGCAGATACGCAGTATTTT. Translation gives CASSVATVADTQYF.

V and J are TRBV5-1 and TRBJ1-2; D is unresolved. V was cut by 0 bases and J by 4 bases, with 16 bases left in between. CDR3 length equals 16 residues. The germline gives CDR1 SGHRS, CDR2 YFSETQ. The DNA of the CDR3 is TGCGCCAGCAGCTTGGTAGAGGGAGGTGCCTTCTATGGCTACACCTTC. Translating gives CASSLVEGGAFYGYTF. The full variable domain, in which reference TRBV5-1 and TRBJ1-2 provide the parts outside the CDR3, is KAGVTQTPRYLIKTRGQQVTLSCSPISGHRSVSWYQQTPGQGLQFLFEYFSETQRNKGNFPGRFSGRQFSNSRSEMNVSTLELGDSALYLCASSLVEGGAFYGYTFGSGTRLTVV.

V usage is TRBV27 and J usage is TRBJ1-1; D is unresolved. Trimming shortened V by 2 bases and J by 3 bases, and 10 bases separated the two germline ends. The length of the CDR3 is 14 residues. Germline-derived CDR1 and CDR2 are MNHEY and SMNVEV (reference sequence). This CDR3 reads CASSLVRRDTEAFF. The CDR3 bases are TGTGCCAGCAGTTTAGTCAGGAGGGACACTGAAGCTTTCTTT.

This clone was counted between two and nine times. The chain has TRBV4-1 and TRBJ2-1; 8 nucleotides match TRBD2. The CDR3 has 15 residues. V shed 6 bases and J 9 bases; nucleotides not matched to a gene: 13. The germline V gene has CDR1 MGHRA and CDR2 YSYEKL. CDR3 sequence: CASSQPQRGGLEQFF. For the CDR3, the DNA is TGCGCCAGCAGTCAACCGCAACGGGGGGGCCTTGAGCAGTTCTTC.

The chain is built from TRBV18 and TRBJ1-3; 7 positions match TRBD1. The germline CDR1 and CDR2 sequences are KGHSH and LQKENI. This CDR3 has 17 amino acids. After removal of 5 bases from V and 2 bases from J, the junction contained 12 bases not matched to a gene. The CDR3 reads CASSSNYRGLAGNTIYF. CDR3 DNA: TGTGCCAGCTCATCCAATTACAGGGGCCTCGCTGGAAACACCATATATTTT.

Regarding this clone: Other nucleotide sequences from this sample produce the same CDR3. The V and J genes are TRBV30 and TRBJ1-2, with 9 bases fitting TRBD1. Unmatched junction bases numbered 1, after V lost 0 bases and J lost 5 bases. The CDR3 covers 13 residues. Germline V gene data show CDR1 as GTSNPN and CDR2 as SVGIG (reference sequence). CDR3 sequence reads: CAWSVQGAYGYTF. In DNA form, the CDR3 reads TGTGCCTGGAGTGTACAGGGGGCTTATGGCTACACCTTC.

This clone appeared a few times. The chain carries TRBV18 and TRBJ2-7; TRBD2 might be the D (6 bases). This CDR3 has 13 amino acids. Looked up from germline, CDR1 is KGHSH and CDR2 is LQKENI. Trimming cost V 3 bases and J 5 bases, with 11 bases left between them. Here the CDR3 reads CASSPSGFHEQYV. CDR3 bases: TGTGCCAGCTCACCTAGCGGTTTCCACGAGCAGTACGTC.

This clone showed up just once. The rearrangement links TRBV27 to TRBJ2-5, with TRBD1 matching over 9 bases. The trim removed 1 base at V and 5 bases at J, leaving 5 bases unmatched. The CDR3 has 15 amino acids. The germline V gene has CDR1 MNHEY and CDR2 SMNVEV (reference sequence). DNA of the CDR3: TGTGCCAGCAGTTTATACAGGGGGCGCGGGGAGACCCAGTACTTC. Its protein product is CASSLYRGRGETQYF.

V is TRBV28 and J is TRBJ1-2; tentatively, D is TRBD1 (6 bases). The CDR3 covers 14 residues. Germline V gene sequence: CDR1 MDHEN, CDR2 SYDVKM. V was shortened by 4 bases and J by 8 bases, with 17 bases between the two germline ends. CDR3 amino acids: CASSSPTGSLGYTF. The CDR3 nucleotides are TGTGCCAGCAGTTCCCCGACAGGATCCCTGGGCTACACCTTC.

The V gene is TRBV4-3, the J gene TRBJ2-3, with 7 positions matching TRBD2. The CDR3 is made up of 16 amino acids. Per the germline V gene, CDR1 is LGHNA and CDR2 is YSLEER. The J segment lost 1 base and the V segment lost 5 bases, leaving 9 bases of the junction unmatched. The CDR3 region is CASSARVSGGTDTQYF. CDR3 DNA: TGCGCCAGCAGCGCAAGAGTAAGCGGGGGCACAGATACGCAGTATTTT.

V gene TRBV7-6 combines with J gene TRBJ1-1, with TRBD1 identical over 9 bases. Germline loops: CDR1 SGHVS, CDR2 FNYEAQ. The V segment lost 5 bases and the J segment 0 bases; nucleotides outside the gene matches: 10. The CDR3 has 17 amino acids. The CDR3 is CASSPTGGAGMNTEAFF. CDR3 nucleotide sequence: TGTGCCAGCAGCCCCACAGGGGGCGCGGGGATGAACACTGAAGCTTTCTTT.

The rearrangement links TRBV19 to TRBJ1-2; 7 bases line up with TRBD1. The germline gives CDR1 LNHDA, CDR2 SQIVND (reference sequence). Trimming took 6 bases from V and 8 from J; bases not matched to a gene: 15. The CDR3 is made up of 15 amino acids. The CDR3 spells CASREGAVDDVGYTF. The DNA of the CDR3 is TGTGCCAGTAGGGAGGGGGCCGTTGACGATGTGGGCTACACCTTC.

V and J are TRBV3-1 (or the pseudogene TRBV3-2) and TRBJ2-7, with 9 bases that match TRBD2. This CDR3 has 14 amino acids. V lost 7 bases, J lost 3 bases, and 7 bases stayed unmatched. The germline V gene has CDR1 LGHDT and CDR2 YNNKEL (reference sequence). CDR3 protein: CASTRSGGIYEQYF. In DNA form, the CDR3 reads TGTGCCAGCACCCGAAGCGGGGGGATCTACGAGCAGTACTTC.

The chain uses TRBV5-1 and TRBJ2-2; 12 bases are shared with TRBD2. The CDR3 has 16 amino acids. CDR1 is SGHRS, CDR2 YFSETQ, per germline. The trim removed 4 bases at V and 1 base at J, leaving 2 bases unmatched. The CDR3 sequence: CASSLGLAGNTGELFF. The CDR3 nucleotides read TGCGCCAGCAGCCTGGGACTAGCGGGGAACACCGGGGAGCTGTTTTTT. The entire variable domain, with the rest obtained from reference TRBV5-1 and TRBJ2-2, is as follows: KAGVTQTPRYLIKTRGQQVTLSCSPISGHRSVSWYQQTPGQGLQFLFEYFSETQRNKGNFPGRFSGRQFSNSRSEMNVSTLELGDSALYLCASSLGLAGNTGELFFGEGSRLTVL.